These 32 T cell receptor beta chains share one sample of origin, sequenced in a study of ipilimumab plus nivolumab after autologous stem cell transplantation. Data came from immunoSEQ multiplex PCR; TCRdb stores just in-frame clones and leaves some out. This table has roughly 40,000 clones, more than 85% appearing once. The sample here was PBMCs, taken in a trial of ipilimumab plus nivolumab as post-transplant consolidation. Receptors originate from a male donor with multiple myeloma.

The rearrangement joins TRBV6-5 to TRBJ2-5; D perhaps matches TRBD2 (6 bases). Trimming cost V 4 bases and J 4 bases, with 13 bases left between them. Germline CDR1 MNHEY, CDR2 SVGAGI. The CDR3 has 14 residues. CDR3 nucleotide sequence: TGTGCCAGCAGTTCCTCACTAGCATCAGAGACCCAGTACTTC. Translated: CASSSSLASETQYF.

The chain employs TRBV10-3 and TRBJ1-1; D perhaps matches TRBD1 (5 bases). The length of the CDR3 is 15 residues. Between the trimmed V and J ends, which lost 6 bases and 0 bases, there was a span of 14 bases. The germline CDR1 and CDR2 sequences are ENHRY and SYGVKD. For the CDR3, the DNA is TGTGCCATCAGGAGCGGGGCAGGAATGAACACTGAAGCTTTCTTT. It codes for CAIRSGAGMNTEAFF.

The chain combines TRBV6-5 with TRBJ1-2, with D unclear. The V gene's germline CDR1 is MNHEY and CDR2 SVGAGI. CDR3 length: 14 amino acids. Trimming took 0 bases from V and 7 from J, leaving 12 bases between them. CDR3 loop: CASSYSRQGGGYTF. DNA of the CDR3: TGTGCCAGCAGTTACTCACGGCAAGGAGGTGGCTACACCTTC.

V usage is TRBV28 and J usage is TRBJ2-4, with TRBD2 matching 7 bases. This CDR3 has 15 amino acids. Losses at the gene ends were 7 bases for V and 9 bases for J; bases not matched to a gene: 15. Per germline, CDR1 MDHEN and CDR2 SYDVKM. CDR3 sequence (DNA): TGTGCCAGCACCACCAACCGCGGGGGAAGGGGCATTCAGTACTTC. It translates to CASTTNRGGRGIQYF.

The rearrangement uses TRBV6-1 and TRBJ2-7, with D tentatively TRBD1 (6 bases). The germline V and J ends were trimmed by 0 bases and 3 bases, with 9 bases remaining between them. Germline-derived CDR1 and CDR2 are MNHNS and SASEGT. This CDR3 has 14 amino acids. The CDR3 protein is CASSEAPGVYEQYF. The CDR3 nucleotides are TGTGCCAGCAGTGAAGCGCCAGGGGTCTACGAGCAGTACTTC.

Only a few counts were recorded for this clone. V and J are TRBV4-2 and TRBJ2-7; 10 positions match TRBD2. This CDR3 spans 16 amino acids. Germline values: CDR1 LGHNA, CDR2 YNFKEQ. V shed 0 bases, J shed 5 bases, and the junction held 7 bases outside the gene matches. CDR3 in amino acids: CASSQEVSGRFHEQYF. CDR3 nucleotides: TGTGCCAGCAGCCAAGAAGTTAGCGGGAGGTTCCACGAGCAGTACTTC.

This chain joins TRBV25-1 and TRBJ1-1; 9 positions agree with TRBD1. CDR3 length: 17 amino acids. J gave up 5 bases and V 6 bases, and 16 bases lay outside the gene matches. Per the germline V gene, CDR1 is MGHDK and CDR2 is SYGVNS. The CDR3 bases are TGTGCCAGCAGCCCCCCAAAACAGTACAGGGGGCGGACTGAAGCTTTCTTT. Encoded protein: CASSPPKQYRGRTEAFF.

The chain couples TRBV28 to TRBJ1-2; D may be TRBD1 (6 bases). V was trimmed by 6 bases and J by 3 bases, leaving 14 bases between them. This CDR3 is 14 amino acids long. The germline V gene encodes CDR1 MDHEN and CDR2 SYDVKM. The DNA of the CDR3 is TGTGCCAGCAGCCTCTCCCCAGGGGACTATGGCTACACCTTC. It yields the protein CASSLSPGDYGYTF.

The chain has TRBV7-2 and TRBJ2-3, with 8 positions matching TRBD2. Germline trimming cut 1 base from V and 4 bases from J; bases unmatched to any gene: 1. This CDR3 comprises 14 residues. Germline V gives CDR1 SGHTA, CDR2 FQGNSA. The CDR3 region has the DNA TGTGCCAGCAGCTTAGGCGGGGGGTCAGATACGCAGTATTTT. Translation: CASSLGGGSDTQYF. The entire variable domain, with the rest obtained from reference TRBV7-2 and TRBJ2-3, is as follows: GAGVSQSPSNKVTEKGKDVELRCDPISGHTALYWYRQSLGQGLEFLIYFQGNSAPDKSGLPSDRFSAERTGGSVSTLTIQRTQQEDSAVYLCASSLGGGSDTQYFGPGTRLTVL.

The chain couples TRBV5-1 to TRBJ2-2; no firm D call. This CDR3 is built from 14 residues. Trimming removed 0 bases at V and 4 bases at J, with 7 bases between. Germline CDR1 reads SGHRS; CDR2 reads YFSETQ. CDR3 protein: CASSLEAGTGELFF. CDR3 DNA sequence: TGCGCCAGCAGCTTGGAGGCAGGCACCGGGGAGCTGTTTTTT.

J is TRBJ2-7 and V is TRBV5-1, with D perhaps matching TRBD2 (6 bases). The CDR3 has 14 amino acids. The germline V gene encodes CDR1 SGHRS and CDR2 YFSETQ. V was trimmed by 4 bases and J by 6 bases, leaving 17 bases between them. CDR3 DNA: TGCGCCAGCAGCGTCCCCGGTGGGGGGTCCGAGCAGTACTTC. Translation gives CASSVPGGGSEQYF.

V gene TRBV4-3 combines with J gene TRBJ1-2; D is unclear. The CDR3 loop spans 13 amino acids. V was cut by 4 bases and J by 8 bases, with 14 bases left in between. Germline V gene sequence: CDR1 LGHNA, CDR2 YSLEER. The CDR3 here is CASSPGLVGGYTF. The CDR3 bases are TGCGCCAGCAGCCCAGGTCTGGTTGGGGGCTACACCTTC.

The CDR3 nucleotides read TGTGCCAGCAGCTTAAGCAGACAAGAGACCCAGTACTTC. This codes for CASSLSRQETQYF. The rearrangement links TRBV7-3 to TRBJ2-5; D not resolved. Germline lookup yields CDR1 SGHTA and CDR2 FQGTGA. V gave up 1 base and J gave up 2 bases, with 5 bases separating them. CDR3 length: 13 amino acids.

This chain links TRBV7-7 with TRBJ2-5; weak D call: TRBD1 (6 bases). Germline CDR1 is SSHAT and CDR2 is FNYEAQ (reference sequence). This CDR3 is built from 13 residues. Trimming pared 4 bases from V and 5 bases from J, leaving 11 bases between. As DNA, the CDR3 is TGTGCCAGCAGCTGGGGGCTCTCGGAGACCCAGTACTTC. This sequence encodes CASSWGLSETQYF.

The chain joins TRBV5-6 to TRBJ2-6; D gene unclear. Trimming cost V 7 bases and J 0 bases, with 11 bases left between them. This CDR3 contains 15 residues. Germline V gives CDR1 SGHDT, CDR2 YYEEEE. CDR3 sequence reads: CASAGSPSGANVLTF. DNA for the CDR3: TGTGCCAGCGCTGGGTCCCCCTCTGGGGCCAACGTCCTGACTTTC.

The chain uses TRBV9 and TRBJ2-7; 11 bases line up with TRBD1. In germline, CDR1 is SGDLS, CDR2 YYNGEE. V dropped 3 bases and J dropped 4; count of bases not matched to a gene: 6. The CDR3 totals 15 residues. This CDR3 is CASSARDRGLYEQYF. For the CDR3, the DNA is TGTGCCAGCAGCGCCCGGGACAGGGGGTTGTACGAGCAGTACTTC.

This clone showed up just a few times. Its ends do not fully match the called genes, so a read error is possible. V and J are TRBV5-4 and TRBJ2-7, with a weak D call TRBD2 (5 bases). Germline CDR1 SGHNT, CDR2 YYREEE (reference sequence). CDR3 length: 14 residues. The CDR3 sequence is CASSLGWRGGQVHF. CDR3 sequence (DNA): TGTGCCAGCAGCTTGGGATGGCGCGGCGGGCAGGTGCACTTC.

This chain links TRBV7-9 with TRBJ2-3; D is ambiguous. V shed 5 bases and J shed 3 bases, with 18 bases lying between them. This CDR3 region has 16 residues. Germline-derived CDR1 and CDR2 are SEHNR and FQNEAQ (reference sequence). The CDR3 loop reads CASSPSGGLGTDTQYF. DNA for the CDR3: TGTGCCAGCAGCCCCTCCGGCGGCCTAGGGACAGATACGCAGTATTTT.

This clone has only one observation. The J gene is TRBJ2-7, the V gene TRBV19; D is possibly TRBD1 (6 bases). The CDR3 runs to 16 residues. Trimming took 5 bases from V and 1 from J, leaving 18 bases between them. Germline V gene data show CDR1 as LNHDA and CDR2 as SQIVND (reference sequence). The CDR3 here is CASSSLAGTSSYEQYF. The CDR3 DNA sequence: TGTGCCAGTAGTTCTCTAGCCGGGACAAGTTCCTACGAGCAGTACTTC.

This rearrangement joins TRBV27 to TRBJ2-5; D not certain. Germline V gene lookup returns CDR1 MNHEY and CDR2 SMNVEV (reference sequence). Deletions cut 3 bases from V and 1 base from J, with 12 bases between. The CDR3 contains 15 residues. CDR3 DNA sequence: TGTGCCAGCAGTTTCAGGTCGAGAGGCCAAGAGACCCAGTACTTC. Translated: CASSFRSRGQETQYF.

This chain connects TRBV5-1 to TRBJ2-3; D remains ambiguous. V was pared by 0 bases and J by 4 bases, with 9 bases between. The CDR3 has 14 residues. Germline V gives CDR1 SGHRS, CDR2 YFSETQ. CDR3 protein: CASSLELPADTQYF. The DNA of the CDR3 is TGCGCCAGCAGCTTGGAACTCCCCGCAGATACGCAGTATTTT. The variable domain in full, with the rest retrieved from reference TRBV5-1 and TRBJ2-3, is KAGVTQTPRYLIKTRGQQVTLSCSPISGHRSVSWYQQTPGQGLQFLFEYFSETQRNKGNFPGRFSGRQFSNSRSEMNVSTLELGDSALYLCASSLELPADTQYFGPGTRLTVL.

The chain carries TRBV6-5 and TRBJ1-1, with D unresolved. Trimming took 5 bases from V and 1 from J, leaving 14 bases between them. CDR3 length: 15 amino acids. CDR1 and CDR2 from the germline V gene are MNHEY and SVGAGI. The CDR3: CASSPPGLRNTEAFF. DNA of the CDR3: TGTGCCAGCAGTCCCCCCGGGCTTCGGAACACTGAAGCTTTCTTT.

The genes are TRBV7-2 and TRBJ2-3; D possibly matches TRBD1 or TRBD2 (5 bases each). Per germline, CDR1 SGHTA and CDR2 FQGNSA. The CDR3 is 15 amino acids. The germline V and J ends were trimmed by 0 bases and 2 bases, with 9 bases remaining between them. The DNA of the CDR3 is TGTGCCAGCAGCTTAGCAGGGACGTCCACAGATACGCAGTATTTT. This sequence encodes CASSLAGTSTDTQYF.

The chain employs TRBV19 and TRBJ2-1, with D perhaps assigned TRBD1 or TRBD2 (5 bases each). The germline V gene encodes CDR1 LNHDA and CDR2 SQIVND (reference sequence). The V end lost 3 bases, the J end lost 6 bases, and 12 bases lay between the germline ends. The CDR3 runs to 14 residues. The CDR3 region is CASSINRDGNEQFF. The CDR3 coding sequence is TGTGCCAGTAGTATTAACCGGGACGGCAATGAGCAGTTCTTC.

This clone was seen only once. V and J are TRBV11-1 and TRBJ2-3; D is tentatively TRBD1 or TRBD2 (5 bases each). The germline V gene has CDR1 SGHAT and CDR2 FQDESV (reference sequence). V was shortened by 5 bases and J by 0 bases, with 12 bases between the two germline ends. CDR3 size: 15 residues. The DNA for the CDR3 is TGTGCCAGCAGCCGGGACGGCTCTAGCACAGATACGCAGTATTTT. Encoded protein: CASSRDGSSTDTQYF.

CDR3 sequence reads: CASSLSGSISYNEQFF. Written as DNA, the CDR3 is TGTGCCAGCAGTCTTAGCGGGAGTATTTCCTACAATGAGCAGTTCTTC. The rearrangement joins TRBV28 to TRBJ2-1; TRBD2 agrees at 9 bases. This CDR3 region has 16 residues. In germline, CDR1 is MDHEN, CDR2 SYDVKM. V was clipped by 5 bases and J by 1 base; unmatched bases: 6. The whole variable domain, remainder taken from reference TRBV28 and TRBJ2-1, is DVKVTQSSRYLVKRTGEKVFLECVQDMDHENMFWYRQDPGLGLRLIYFSYDVKMKEKGDIPEGYSVSREKKERFSLILESASTNQTSMYLCASSLSGSISYNEQFFGPGTRLTVL.

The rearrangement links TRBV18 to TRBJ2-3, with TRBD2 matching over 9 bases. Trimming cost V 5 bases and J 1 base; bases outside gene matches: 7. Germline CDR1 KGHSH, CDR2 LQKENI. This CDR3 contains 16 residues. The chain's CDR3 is CASSALAGVRTDTQYF. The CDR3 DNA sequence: TGTGCCAGCTCAGCCTTAGCGGGGGTTCGCACAGATACGCAGTATTTT.

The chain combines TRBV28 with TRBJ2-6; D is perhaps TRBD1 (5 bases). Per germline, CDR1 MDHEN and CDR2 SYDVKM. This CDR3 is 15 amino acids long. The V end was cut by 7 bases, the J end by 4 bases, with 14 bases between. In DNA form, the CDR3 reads TGTGCCAGCACCAGCAGGGCGAGGGGGGCCAACGTCCTGACTTTC. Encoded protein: CASTSRARGANVLTF.

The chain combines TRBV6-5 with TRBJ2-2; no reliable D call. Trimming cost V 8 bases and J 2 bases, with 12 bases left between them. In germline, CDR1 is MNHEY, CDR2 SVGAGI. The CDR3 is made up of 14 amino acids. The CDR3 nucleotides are TGTGCCAGCTACCGCGGAACCAACACCGGGGAGCTGTTTTTT. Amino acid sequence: CASYRGTNTGELFF.

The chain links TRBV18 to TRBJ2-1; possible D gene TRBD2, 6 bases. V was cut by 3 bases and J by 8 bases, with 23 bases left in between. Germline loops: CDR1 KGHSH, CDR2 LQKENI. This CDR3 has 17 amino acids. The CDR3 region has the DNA TGTGCCAGCTCACCGAGGACTACTCGGGGCATTTTGGATGAGCAGTTCTTC. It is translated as CASSPRTTRGILDEQFF.

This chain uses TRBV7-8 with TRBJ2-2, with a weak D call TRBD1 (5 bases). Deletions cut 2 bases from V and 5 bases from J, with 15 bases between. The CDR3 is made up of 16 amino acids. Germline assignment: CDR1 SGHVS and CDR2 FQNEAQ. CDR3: CASSLSQGIGTGELFF. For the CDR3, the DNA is TGTGCCAGCAGCTTATCCCAGGGTATAGGGACCGGGGAGCTGTTTTTT.

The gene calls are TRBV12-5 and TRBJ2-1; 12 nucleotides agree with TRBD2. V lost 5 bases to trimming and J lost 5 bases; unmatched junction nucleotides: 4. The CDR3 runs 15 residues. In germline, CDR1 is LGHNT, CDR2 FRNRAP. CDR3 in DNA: TGTGCTAGTGGTGCCGGACTAGCGGGGAACAATGAGCAGTTCTTC. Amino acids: CASGAGLAGNNEQFF.